This is a list of T cell receptor beta chains from one sample in a study of shared clonotypes between healthy human individuals. TCRdb keeps only in-frame clones here, not all; method: immunoSEQ multiplex PCR. The sample has 1,500,000 or so clones; around 98.5% are singletons. The source material was naive CD4+ T cells sorted from blood. These receptors all come from a man aged 25 to 40 in good health. Each CDR3 is given with its conserved first and last residue. D genes are given only for firm matches. Size tells how often a clone was seen (once, few, many) or the class of an expanded clone, and some rows leave it out.

cdr3_nt cdr3_aa clone_size v_call d_call j_call
TGTGCCAGCAGCCAACTAGCGGGAGGGCCAAATACGCAGTATTTT CASSQLAGGPNTQYF once TRBV7-6 TRBD2 TRBJ2-3
TGCGCCAGCTCAGATGACAGGTTCGGAAACACTGAAGCTTTCTTT CASSDDRFGNTEAFF NA TRBV5-1 NA TRBJ1-1
TGCGCCAGCAGCTTGGTTGCAGGGATGGGCTACGAGCAGTACTTC CASSLVAGMGYEQYF NA TRBV5-1 NA TRBJ2-7
TGTGCCAGCAGCTACCAAATAGCGGGAGGAGACGAGCAGTACTTC CASSYQIAGGDEQYF NA TRBV11-2 TRBD2 TRBJ2-7
TGTGCCAGCAGCTTAGGCCAGGGACCGCAGTATTTT CASSLGQGPQYF NA TRBV11-3 NA TRBJ2-3
TGTGCCAGCAAATGGTCGGAAAACACCGGGGAGCTGTTTTTT CASKWSENTGELFF NA TRBV2 NA TRBJ2-2
TGCGCCAGCAGTGAGTCGACAGGGTCCTATGGCTACACCTTC CASSESTGSYGYTF NA TRBV10-2 TRBD1 TRBJ1-2
TGTGCCAGCAGTCGTACAGGGGTTAGCAATCAGCCCCAGCATTTT CASSRTGVSNQPQHF NA TRBV28 TRBD1 TRBJ1-5
TGTGCCAGCTCACCAAACGGACAGGGAAAGTACAATGAGCAGTTCTTC CASSPNGQGKYNEQFF NA TRBV18 TRBD1 TRBJ2-1
TGTGCCAGCAGCTCCAGAGGGGGACTAGCGGGAGATACGCAGTATTTT CASSSRGGLAGDTQYF NA TRBV5-4 TRBD2 TRBJ2-3
TGTGCCAGCTCACCGGACAGGGCCGGCGAAAAACTGTTTTTT CASSPDRAGEKLFF NA TRBV18 TRBD1 TRBJ1-4
TGTGCCATCAGTGAATTAGCGAGTGGTGGCGAGCAGTACTTC CAISELASGGEQYF NA TRBV10-3 NA TRBJ2-7
TGTGCCAGCAGCTTAGCGGCAGGGCCCGGGGAGCTGTTTTTT CASSLAAGPGELFF NA TRBV7-6 NA TRBJ2-2
TGTGCCAGCAGCTTGGGCGGAGGCAGGCAAGCTTTCTTT CASSLGGGRQAFF NA TRBV5-5 NA TRBJ1-1
TGCAGCGTTGCCCCCCTGAGGGAAGGCGGGGAGCTGTTTTTT CSVAPLREGGELFF NA TRBV29-1 NA TRBJ2-2
TGTGCCAGCTCACCAATGGGGTGGGACACAGATACGCAGTATTTT CASSPMGWDTDTQYF NA TRBV18 NA TRBJ2-3
TGTGCCAGCAGCTTAAATAGTGCGGGCCCAGATACGCAGTATTTT CASSLNSAGPDTQYF NA TRBV7-3 NA TRBJ2-3
TGTGCCAGCAGCCGCGGCCCTGGCAGCGAGCAGTACTTC CASSRGPGSEQYF NA TRBV11-2 NA TRBJ2-7
TGTGCCAGCTCACCAACCCGGGACAGGATTAACACTGAAGCTTTCTTT CASSPTRDRINTEAFF NA TRBV18 TRBD1 TRBJ1-1
TGCGCCAGCAGCTTGGGGTTAGCGGGAGCGAGCAATGAGCAGTTCTTC CASSLGLAGASNEQFF NA TRBV5-1 TRBD2 TRBJ2-1
TGCGCCAGCAGCTCCACCCCCCCTGGACTAGCGGGGAACTACGAGCAGTACTTC CASSSTPPGLAGNYEQYF NA TRBV5-1 TRBD2 TRBJ2-7
TGTGCCAGCAGTCCTTACAGGACAGGGTCCACAGATACGCAGTATTTT CASSPYRTGSTDTQYF NA TRBV25-1 TRBD1 TRBJ2-3
TGTGCCAGCATCAAACGGGGACGGATGAACACCGGGGAGCTGTTTTTT CASIKRGRMNTGELFF NA TRBV28 NA TRBJ2-2
TGTGCCAGCAGCTTAGCAACTAGCGGGGATGTTTACGAGCAGTACTTC CASSLATSGDVYEQYF NA TRBV7-8 TRBD2 TRBJ2-7
TGCGCCAGCAGCTTGGCAACAGCACCGTACGAGCAGTACTTC CASSLATAPYEQYF NA TRBV5-1 NA TRBJ2-7
TGTGCCAGCAGTTTACGAGGCGGAGACTCCTACGAGCAGTACTTC CASSLRGGDSYEQYF NA TRBV27 NA TRBJ2-7
TGCGCCAGCAGCGAGGGCCAGGGGCATTCCTACGAGCAGTACTTC CASSEGQGHSYEQYF NA TRBV5-1 NA TRBJ2-7
TGTGCCAGCAGTGTGCCGGGGGCAACTAATGAAAAACTGTTTTTT CASSVPGATNEKLFF NA TRBV28 NA TRBJ1-4
TGTGCCAGCAGTGAAGCACCAGCGCCGGGAAACACCATATATTTT CASSEAPAPGNTIYF NA TRBV2 NA TRBJ1-3
TGTGCCAGCAGCTTATTTAGGACTAATGGCTACACCTTC CASSLFRTNGYTF NA TRBV7-6 NA TRBJ1-2
TGTGCCAGCAGTTACTCGCCAGGTCCAGACACCGGGGAGCTGTTTTTT CASSYSPGPDTGELFF NA TRBV6-6 NA TRBJ2-2
TGTGCCAGCAGTCCTACCGGGACTAGCGACTACGAGCAGTACTTC CASSPTGTSDYEQYF NA TRBV27 TRBD2 TRBJ2-7
TGCGCCAGCAGCCAAGATCTCACGAGTCAGGAGCAGTACTTC CASSQDLTSQEQYF NA TRBV4-3 NA TRBJ2-7
TGTGCCAGCAGTACCGTACCTAACCAGCTCTATGGCTACACCTTC CASSTVPNQLYGYTF NA TRBV28 NA TRBJ1-2
TGCGCCAGCCAACGGGGGGGCCAAGAGACCCAGTACTTC CASQRGGQETQYF NA TRBV5-1 TRBD2 TRBJ2-5
TGTGCCAGCAGTTTACCCGCGGGTACCAATGAGCAGTTCTTC CASSLPAGTNEQFF NA TRBV27 NA TRBJ2-1
TGTGCCAGCAGCTTAAAGGAGGGGGCAGCCGCGAACACTGAAGCTTTCTTT CASSLKEGAAANTEAFF NA TRBV7-9 TRBD1 TRBJ1-1
TGCAGCGTTGAGGTCACAAGCACAGGTGAGCAGTTCTTC CSVEVTSTGEQFF NA TRBV29-1 NA TRBJ2-1
TGTGCCAGCAGCGGACAGCCGACTAGCGGGAGGTCCCAAGAGACCCAGTACTTC CASSGQPTSGRSQETQYF NA TRBV7-2 TRBD2 TRBJ2-5
TGCAGCGCTAACGGGGGGGTTGAGACCCAGTACTTC CSANGGVETQYF NA TRBV29-1 TRBD2 TRBJ2-5
TGTGCCAGCTCCCCCCTCCCCCAGGGGGAAAGCAATCAGCCCCAGCATTTT CASSPLPQGESNQPQHF NA TRBV18 TRBD1 TRBJ1-5
TGTGCCACCAGCAGAGATGAGGGGGCGGGAGCCACAGATACGCAGTATTTT CATSRDEGAGATDTQYF once TRBV15 NA TRBJ2-3
TGTGCCAGCAGCGTAGGGCTAGCGGGAGTAGAGACCCAGTACTTC CASSVGLAGVETQYF NA TRBV9 TRBD2 TRBJ2-5
TGTGCCAGCAGTTTATGGGGACAGGGGGCTGGAAACACCATATATTTT CASSLWGQGAGNTIYF NA TRBV28 TRBD1 TRBJ1-3
TGTGCCAGCAGCTTAATAGGCGGTTTCGGAGATACGCAGTATTTT CASSLIGGFGDTQYF NA TRBV7-3 NA TRBJ2-3
TGCAGCGTTGGCCTAGCGGTTACTAGCTCCTACAATGAGCAGTTCTTC CSVGLAVTSSYNEQFF NA TRBV29-1 TRBD2 TRBJ2-1
TGTGCCAGCAGCGCCGGCCGCAGCACAGATACGCAGTATTTT CASSAGRSTDTQYF once TRBV7-2 NA TRBJ2-3
TGTGCCAGCAGTGAGACTAGCGGAATCTACGAGCAGTACTTC CASSETSGIYEQYF NA TRBV2 TRBD2 TRBJ2-7
TGTGCCAGCAGCCTCGCCGGGACAGGAGAAGAGACCCAGTACTTC CASSLAGTGEETQYF NA TRBV4-2 TRBD1 TRBJ2-5
TGTGCCAGTAGCAGGGGTGCGGGGCCCACCTACGAGCAGTACTTC CASSRGAGPTYEQYF NA TRBV19 NA TRBJ2-7
TGCGCCAGCAGTGAGTTCGGGACAGGTTCGAAGGAGCAGTACTTC CASSEFGTGSKEQYF NA TRBV10-1 TRBD1 TRBJ2-7
TGCGCCAGCAGCTTAAAGGTCCGGGCCGAAACAGATACGCAGTATTTT CASSLKVRAETDTQYF NA TRBV5-1 NA TRBJ2-3
TGTGCCTGCCCTGCAACGGGACTCAGGAGCGCTGAAGCTTTCTTT CACPATGLRSAEAFF NA TRBV30 NA TRBJ1-1
TGTGCCTGGAGCCCTACCGATGTAGTACCGAACACCGGGGAGCTGTTTTTT CAWSPTDVVPNTGELFF NA TRBV30 NA TRBJ2-2
TGTGCCAGCAGACGCGGGAGTCCATCGTCGGACGAGCAGTACTTC CASRRGSPSSDEQYF NA TRBV7-9 TRBD2 TRBJ2-7